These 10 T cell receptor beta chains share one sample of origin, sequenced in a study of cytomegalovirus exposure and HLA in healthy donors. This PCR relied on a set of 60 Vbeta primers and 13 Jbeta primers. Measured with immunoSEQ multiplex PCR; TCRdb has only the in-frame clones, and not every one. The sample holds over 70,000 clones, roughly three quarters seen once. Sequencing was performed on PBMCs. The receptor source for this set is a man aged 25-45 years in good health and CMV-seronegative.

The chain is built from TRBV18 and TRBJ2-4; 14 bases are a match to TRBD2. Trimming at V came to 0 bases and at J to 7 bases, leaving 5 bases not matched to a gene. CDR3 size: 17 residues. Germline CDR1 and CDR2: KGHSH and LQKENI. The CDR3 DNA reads TGTGCCAGCTCACCACCCGGGACTAGCGGGAGATCGAACATTCAGTACTTC. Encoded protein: CASSPPGTSGRSNIQYF.

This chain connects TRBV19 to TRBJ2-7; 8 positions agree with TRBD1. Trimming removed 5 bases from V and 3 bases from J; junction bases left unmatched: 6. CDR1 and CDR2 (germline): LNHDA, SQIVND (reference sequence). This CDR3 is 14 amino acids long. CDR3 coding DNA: TGTGCCAGTAGTCTTCAGGGGGCGGGCTACGAGCAGTACTTC. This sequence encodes CASSLQGAGYEQYF.

CDR3 region: CASTDSENTEAFF. CDR3 DNA sequence: TGTGCCAGCACAGACAGCGAGAACACTGAAGCTTTCTTT. The chain carries TRBV28 and TRBJ1-1; TRBD1 is a possible D gene (5 bases). CDR1 MDHEN and CDR2 SYDVKM come from the germline V gene. Trimming shortened V by 7 bases and J by 1 base, and 10 bases separated the two germline ends. This CDR3 comprises 13 residues. Supplemented by reference TRBV28 and TRBJ1-1, the full variable domain reads DVKVTQSSRYLVKRTGEKVFLECVQDMDHENMFWYRQDPGLGLRLIYFSYDVKMKEKGDIPEGYSVSREKKERFSLILESASTNQTSMYLCASTDSENTEAFFGQGTRLTVV.

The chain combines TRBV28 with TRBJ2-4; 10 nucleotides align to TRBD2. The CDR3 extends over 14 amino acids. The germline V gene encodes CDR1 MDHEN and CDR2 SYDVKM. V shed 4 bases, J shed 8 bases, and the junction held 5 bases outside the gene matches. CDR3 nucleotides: TGTGCCAGCAGTTCTAGCGGGAGTGGGGACATTCAGTACTTC. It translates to CASSSSGSGDIQYF.

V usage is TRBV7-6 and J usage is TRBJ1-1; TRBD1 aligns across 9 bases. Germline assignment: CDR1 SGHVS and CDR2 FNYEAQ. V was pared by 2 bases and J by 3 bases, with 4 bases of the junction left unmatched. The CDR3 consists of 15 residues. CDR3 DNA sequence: TGTGCCAGCAGCTTAACGGGACAGGGTGACACTGAAGCTTTCTTT. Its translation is CASSLTGQGDTEAFF.

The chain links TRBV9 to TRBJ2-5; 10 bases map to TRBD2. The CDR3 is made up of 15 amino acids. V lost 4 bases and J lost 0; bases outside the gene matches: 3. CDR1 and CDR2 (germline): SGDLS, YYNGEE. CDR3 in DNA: TGTGCCAGCAGCAAAGCGGGAGGGTACCAAGAGACCCAGTACTTC. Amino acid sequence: CASSKAGGYQETQYF.

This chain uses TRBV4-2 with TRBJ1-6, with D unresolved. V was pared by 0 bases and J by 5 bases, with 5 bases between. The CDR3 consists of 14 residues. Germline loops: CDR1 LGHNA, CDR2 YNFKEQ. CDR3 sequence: CASSQDRNNSPLHF. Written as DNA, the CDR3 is TGTGCCAGCAGCCAAGACAGAAATAATTCACCCCTCCACTTT.

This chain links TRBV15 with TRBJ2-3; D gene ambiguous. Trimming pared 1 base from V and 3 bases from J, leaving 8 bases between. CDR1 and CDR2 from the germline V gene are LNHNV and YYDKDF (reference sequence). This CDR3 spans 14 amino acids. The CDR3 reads CATSRVPVTDTQYF. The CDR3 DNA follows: TGTGCCACCAGCAGAGTCCCAGTTACAGATACGCAGTATTTT.

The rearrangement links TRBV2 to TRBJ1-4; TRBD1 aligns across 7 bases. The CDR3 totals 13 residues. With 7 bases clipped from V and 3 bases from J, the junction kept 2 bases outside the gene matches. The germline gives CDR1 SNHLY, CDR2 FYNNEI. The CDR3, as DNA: TGTGCCAGCAAGGGACAGCCTAATGAAAAACTGTTTTTT. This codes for CASKGQPNEKLFF.

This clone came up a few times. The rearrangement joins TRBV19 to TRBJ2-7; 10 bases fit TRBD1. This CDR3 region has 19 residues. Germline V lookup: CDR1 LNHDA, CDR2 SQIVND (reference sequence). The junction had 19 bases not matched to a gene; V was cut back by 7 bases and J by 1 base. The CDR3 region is CASTLHLATGGPKSYEQYF. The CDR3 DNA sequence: TGTGCCAGTACCCTCCATCTCGCGACAGGGGGCCCAAAATCCTACGAGCAGTACTTC.